This T cell receptor (beta chain) is drawn from a study of blood T cell repertoires in COVID-19. Study context: Collection of acute and convalescent COVID-19 samples took place in the United States, Italy and Spain. The analysed material was cDNA or gDNA that came from T cells, B-cell-depleted T cells, or PBMCs.

Data came from immunoSEQ multiplex PCR; TCRdb stores just in-frame clones and leaves some out. The sample includes 160,000 or so clones, 84% of them seen just once. The CDR3 consists of 13 residues. Germline assignment: CDR1 KGHSH and CDR2 LQKENI. V lost 6 bases, J lost 3 bases, and 11 bases lay in between. This clone came up once. The V call is TRBV18, the J call TRBJ2-5; possible D gene TRBD1, 6 bases. The receptor's source is a woman of 80 years or more with acute or convalescent COVID-19. Sequencing was carried out using peripheral blood. The CDR3: CASSGTLKETQYF. In DNA, the CDR3 is TGTGCCAGCTCCGGGACACTCAAAGAGACCCAGTACTTC.